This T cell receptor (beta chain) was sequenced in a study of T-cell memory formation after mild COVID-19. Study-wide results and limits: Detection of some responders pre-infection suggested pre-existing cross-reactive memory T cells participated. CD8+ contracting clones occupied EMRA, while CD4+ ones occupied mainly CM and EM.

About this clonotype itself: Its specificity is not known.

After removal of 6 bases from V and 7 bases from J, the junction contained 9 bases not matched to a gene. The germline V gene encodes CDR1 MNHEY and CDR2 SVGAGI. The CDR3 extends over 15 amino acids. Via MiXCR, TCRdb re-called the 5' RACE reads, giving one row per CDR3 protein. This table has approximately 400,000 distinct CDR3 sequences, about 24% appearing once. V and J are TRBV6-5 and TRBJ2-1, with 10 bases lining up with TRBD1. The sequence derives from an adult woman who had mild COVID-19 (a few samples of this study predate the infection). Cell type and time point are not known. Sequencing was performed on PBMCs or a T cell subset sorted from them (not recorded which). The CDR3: CASREDRGALNEQFF. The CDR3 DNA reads TGTGCCAGCAGAGAGGACAGGGGGGCGCTAAATGAGCAGTTCTTC.